The 4 T cell receptor beta chains reported below all come from one sample, sequenced in a study of cytomegalovirus exposure and HLA in healthy donors. Vbeta (60) and Jbeta (13) primers were used in the PCR. TCRdb's copy holds only in-frame clones and misses some; the assay was immunoSEQ multiplex PCR. The repertoire consists of under 250,000 clones, with around 80% occurring once and the leading ten covering approximately 3.8%. Sequencing was done on a sample of PBMCs. All receptors derive from a male donor in good health and CMV-seronegative.

The V gene is TRBV7-3, the J gene TRBJ2-5, with 7 bases identical to TRBD2. J lost 5 bases, V lost 3 bases, and 6 bases had no gene match. Germline CDR1 and CDR2: SGHTA and FQGTGA. The CDR3 covers 14 residues. The CDR3 DNA sequence: TGTGCCAGCAGCTTCGGAGGGAGGGGCGAGACCCAGTACTTC. Protein: CASSFGGRGETQYF. The whole variable domain, remainder taken from reference TRBV7-3 and TRBJ2-5, is GAGVSQTPSNKVTEKGKYVELRCDPISGHTALYWYRQSLGQGPEFLIYFQGTGAADDSGLPNDRFFAVRPEGSVSTLKIQRTERGDSAVYLCASSFGGRGETQYFGPGTRLLVL.

The chain couples TRBV19 to TRBJ1-5; D possibly corresponds to TRBD1 (5 bases). Trimming pared 1 base from V and 1 base from J, leaving 8 bases between. CDR1 and CDR2 from the germline V gene are LNHDA and SQIVND (reference sequence). This CDR3 has 15 amino acids. CDR3 region: CASSIVEGSNQPQHF. CDR3 DNA: TGTGCCAGTAGTATAGTGGAGGGGAGCAATCAGCCCCAGCATTTT. Looking up the rest from reference TRBV19 and TRBJ1-5 gives the full variable domain: DGGITQSPKYLFRKEGQNVTLSCEQNLNHDAMYWYRQDPGQGLRLIYYSQIVNDFQKGDIAEGYSVSREKKESFPLTVTSAQKNPTAFYLCASSIVEGSNQPQHFGDGTRLSIL.

In its sample, this clone was seen once. The chain joins TRBV5-6 to TRBJ2-2; 12 bases match TRBD2. The trim removed 3 bases at V and 2 bases at J, leaving 8 bases unmatched. This CDR3 has 18 residues. Germline CDR1 and CDR2: SGHDT and YYEEEE. This CDR3 reads CASSSLTSGRSNTGELFF. The CDR3, as DNA: TGTGCCAGCAGCTCCCTAACTAGCGGGAGGTCCAACACCGGGGAGCTGTTTTTT.

The V and J genes are TRBV27 and TRBJ2-1; D might be TRBD2 (6 bases). The V end was cut by 10 bases, the J end by 8 bases, with 18 bases between. Germline values: CDR1 MNHEY, CDR2 SMNVEV (reference sequence). CDR3 length: 13 residues. The CDR3 is CATRAAGSDEQFF. The CDR3 region has the DNA TGTGCCACACGCGCCGCCGGGAGTGATGAGCAGTTCTTC.